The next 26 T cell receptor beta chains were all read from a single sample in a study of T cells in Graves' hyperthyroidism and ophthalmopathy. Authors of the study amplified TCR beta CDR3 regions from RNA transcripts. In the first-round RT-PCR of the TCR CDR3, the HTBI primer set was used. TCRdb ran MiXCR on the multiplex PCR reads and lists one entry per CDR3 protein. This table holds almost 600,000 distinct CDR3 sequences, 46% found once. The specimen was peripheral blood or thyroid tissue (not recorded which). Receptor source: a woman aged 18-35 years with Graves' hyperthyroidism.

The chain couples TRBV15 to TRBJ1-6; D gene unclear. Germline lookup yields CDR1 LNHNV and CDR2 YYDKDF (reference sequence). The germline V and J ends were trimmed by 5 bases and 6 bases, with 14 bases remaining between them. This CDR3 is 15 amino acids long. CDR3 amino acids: CATSFRAGLNSPLHF. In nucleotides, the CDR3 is TGTGCCACCAGCTTCCGAGCGGGCCTTAATTCACCCCTCCACTTT.

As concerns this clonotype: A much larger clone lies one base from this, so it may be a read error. The DNA for the CDR3 is TGTGCCAGCAGCCCGACAGGGGAAAATCAGCCCCGGCATTTT. Protein product: CASSPTGENQPRHF. The chain has TRBV11-1 and TRBJ1-5; 8 bases are shared with TRBD1. Per germline, CDR1 SGHAT and CDR2 FQDESV (reference sequence). This CDR3 contains 14 residues.

As DNA, the CDR3 is TGTGCCAGCAGCACAAGACAGGGGTGGGAGACCCAGTACTTC. Residues: CASSTRQGWETQYF. The V gene is TRBV9, the J gene TRBJ2-5; 8 bases map to TRBD1. The V gene end was trimmed by 4 bases and the J gene end by 5 bases; junction bases not matched to a gene: 7. There are 14 residues in the CDR3. Germline V gives CDR1 SGDLS, CDR2 YYNGEE.

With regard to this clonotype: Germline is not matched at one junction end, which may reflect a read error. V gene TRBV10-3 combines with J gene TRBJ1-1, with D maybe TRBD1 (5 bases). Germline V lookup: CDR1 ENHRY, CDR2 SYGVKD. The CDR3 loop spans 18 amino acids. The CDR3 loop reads CASSSLTEVLFSNTEAFF. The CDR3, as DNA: TGTGCCAGCAGTTCATTGACAGAGGTCTTGTTTTCGAACACTGAAGCTTTCTTT.

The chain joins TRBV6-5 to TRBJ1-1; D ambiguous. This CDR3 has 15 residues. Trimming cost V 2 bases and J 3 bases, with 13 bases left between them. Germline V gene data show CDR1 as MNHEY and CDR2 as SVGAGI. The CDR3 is CASSYDGGLYTEAFF. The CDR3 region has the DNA TGTGCCAGCAGTTACGACGGCGGTCTTTACACTGAAGCTTTCTTT.

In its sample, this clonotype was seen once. This CDR3 is CAISESRGMEQYF. In DNA, the CDR3 is TGTGCCATCAGTGAGTCAAGAGGGATGGAGCAGTACTTC. The rearrangement joins TRBV10-3 to TRBJ2-7; maybe TRBD2 (5 bases). Germline V gene sequence: CDR1 ENHRY, CDR2 SYGVKD. Trimming shortened V by 0 bases and J by 7 bases, and 10 bases separated the two germline ends. The CDR3 consists of 13 residues.

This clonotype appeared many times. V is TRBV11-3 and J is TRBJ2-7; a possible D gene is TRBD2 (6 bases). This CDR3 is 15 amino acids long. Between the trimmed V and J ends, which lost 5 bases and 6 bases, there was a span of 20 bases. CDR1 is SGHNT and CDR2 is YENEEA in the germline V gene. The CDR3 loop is CASSLQMGGGLEQYF. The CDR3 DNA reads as TGTGCCAGCAGCCTCCAAATGGGGGGTGGACTCGAGCAGTACTTC.

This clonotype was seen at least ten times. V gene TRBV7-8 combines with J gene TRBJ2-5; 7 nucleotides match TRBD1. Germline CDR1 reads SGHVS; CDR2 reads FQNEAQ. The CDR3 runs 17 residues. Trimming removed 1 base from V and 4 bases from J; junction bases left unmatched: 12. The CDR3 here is CASSLVLRTGPPETQYF. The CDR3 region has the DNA TGTGCCAGCAGCTTAGTCCTTCGGACAGGCCCACCAGAGACCCAGTACTTC.

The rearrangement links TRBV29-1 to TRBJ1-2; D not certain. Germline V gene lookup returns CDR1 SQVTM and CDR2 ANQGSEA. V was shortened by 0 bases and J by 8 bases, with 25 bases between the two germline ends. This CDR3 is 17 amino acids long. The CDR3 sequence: CSVEDRGSGADHRGYTF. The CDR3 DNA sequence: TGCAGCGTTGAAGATCGTGGCAGTGGTGCAGACCACCGGGGCTACACCTTC. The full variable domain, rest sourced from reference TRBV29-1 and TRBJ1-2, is SAVISQKPSRDICQRGTSLTIQCQVDSQVTMMFWYRQQPGQSLTLIATANQGSEATYESGFVIDKFPISRPNLTFSTLTVSNMSPEDSSIYLCSVEDRGSGADHRGYTFGSGTRLTVV.

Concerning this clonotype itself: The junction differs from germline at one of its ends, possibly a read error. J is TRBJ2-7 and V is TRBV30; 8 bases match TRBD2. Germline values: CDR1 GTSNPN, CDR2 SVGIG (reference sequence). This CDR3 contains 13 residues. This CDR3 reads CAGRPAGGYEQYF. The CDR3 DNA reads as TGTGCCGGGAGGCCCGCGGGAGGATACGAGCAGTACTTC. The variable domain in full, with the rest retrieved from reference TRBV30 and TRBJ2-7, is SQTIHQWPATLVQPVGSPLSLECTVEGTSNPNLYWYRQAAGRGLQLLFYSVGIGQISSEVPQNLSASRPQDRQFILSSKKLLLSDSGFYLCAGRPAGGYEQYFGPGTRLTVT.

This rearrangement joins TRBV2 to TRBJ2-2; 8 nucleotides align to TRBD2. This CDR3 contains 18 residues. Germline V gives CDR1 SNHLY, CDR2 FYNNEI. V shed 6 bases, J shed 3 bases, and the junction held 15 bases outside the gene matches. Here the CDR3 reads CASRAFDGWREDTGELFF. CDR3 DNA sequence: TGTGCCAGCAGAGCCTTTGATGGGTGGCGGGAGGACACCGGGGAGCTGTTTTTT.

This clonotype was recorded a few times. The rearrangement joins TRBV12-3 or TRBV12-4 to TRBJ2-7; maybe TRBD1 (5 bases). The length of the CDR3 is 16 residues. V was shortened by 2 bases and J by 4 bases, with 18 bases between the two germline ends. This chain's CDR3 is CASSLSFGRVKYEQYF. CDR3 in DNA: TGTGCCAGCAGTTTAAGTTTTGGCAGGGTGAAATACGAGCAGTACTTC.

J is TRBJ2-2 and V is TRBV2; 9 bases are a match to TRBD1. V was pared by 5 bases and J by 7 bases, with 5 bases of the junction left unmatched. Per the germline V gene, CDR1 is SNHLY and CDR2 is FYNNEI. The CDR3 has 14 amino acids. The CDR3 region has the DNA TGTGCCAGCAGTCGGACAGGGGACGTCGGGGAGCTGTTTTTT. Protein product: CASSRTGDVGELFF.

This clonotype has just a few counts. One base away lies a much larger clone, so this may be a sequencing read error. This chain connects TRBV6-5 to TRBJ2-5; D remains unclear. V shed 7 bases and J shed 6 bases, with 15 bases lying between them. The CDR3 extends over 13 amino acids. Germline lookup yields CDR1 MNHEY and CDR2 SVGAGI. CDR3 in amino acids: CASNPNPRKTQYF. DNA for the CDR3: TGTGCCAGCAATCCCAACCCCAGGAAGACCCAGTACTTC.

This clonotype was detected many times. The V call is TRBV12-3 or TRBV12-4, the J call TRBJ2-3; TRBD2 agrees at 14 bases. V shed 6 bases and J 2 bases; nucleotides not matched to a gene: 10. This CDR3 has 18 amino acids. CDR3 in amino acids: CASSGTSGSPLITDTQYF. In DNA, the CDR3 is TGTGCCAGCAGCGGGACTAGCGGGAGCCCTCTTATCACAGATACGCAGTATTTT.

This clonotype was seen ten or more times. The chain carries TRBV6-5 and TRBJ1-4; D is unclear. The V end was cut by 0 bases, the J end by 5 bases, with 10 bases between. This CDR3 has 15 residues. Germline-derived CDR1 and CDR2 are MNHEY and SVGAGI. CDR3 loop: CASSYSAVANEKLFF. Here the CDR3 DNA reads TGTGCCAGCAGTTACTCAGCCGTTGCCAATGAAAAACTGTTTTTT.

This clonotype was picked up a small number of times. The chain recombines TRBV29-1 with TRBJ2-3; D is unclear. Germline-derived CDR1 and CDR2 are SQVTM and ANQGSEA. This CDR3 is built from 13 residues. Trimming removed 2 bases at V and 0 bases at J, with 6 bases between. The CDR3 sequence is CSVERQSTDTQYF. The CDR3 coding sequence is TGCAGCGTTGAAAGGCAGAGCACAGATACGCAGTATTTT.

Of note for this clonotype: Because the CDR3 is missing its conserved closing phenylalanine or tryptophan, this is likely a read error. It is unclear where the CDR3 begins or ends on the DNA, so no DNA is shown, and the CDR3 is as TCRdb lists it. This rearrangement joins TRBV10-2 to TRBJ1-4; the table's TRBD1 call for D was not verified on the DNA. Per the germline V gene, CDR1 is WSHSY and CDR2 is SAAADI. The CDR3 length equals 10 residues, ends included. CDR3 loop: CASSGMTGFY.

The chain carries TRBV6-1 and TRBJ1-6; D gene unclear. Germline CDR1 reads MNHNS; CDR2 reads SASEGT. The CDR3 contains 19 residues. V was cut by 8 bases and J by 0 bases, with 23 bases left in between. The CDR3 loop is CASPPMGLGRSSYNSPLHF. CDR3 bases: TGTGCCAGCCCACCAATGGGGTTGGGTCGGAGCTCCTATAATTCACCCCTCCACTTT.

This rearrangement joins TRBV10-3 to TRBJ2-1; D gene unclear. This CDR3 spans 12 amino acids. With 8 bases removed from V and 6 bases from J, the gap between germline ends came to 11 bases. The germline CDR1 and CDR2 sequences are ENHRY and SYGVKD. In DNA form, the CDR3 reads TGTGCCATCGGCGAACACTTCAATGAGCAGTTCTTC. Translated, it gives CAIGEHFNEQFF.

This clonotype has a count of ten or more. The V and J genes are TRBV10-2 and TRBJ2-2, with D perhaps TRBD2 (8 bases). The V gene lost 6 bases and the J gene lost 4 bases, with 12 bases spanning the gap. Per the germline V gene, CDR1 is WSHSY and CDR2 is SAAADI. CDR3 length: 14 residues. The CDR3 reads CASRREGATGELFF. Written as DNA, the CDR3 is TGCGCCAGCAGACGGGAGGGGGCCACCGGGGAGCTGTTTTTT.

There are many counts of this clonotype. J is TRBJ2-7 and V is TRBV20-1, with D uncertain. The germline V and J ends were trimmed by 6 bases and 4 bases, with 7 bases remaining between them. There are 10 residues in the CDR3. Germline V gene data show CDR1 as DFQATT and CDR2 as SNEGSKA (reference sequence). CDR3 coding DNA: TGCAGTGCCCTACTATACGAGCAGTACTTC. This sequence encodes CSALLYEQYF.

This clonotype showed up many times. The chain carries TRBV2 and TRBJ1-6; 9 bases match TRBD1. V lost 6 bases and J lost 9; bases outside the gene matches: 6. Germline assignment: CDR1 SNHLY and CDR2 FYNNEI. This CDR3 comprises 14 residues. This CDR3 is CASSTGTGLSPLHF. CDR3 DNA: TGTGCCAGCAGCACCGGGACAGGGCTTTCACCCCTCCACTTT. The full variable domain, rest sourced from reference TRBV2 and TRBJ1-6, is EPEVTQTPSHQVTQMGQEVILRCVPISNHLYFYWYRQILGQKVEFLVSFYNNEISEKSEIFDDQFSVERPDGSNFTLKIRSTKLEDSAMYFCASSTGTGLSPLHFGNGTRLTVT.

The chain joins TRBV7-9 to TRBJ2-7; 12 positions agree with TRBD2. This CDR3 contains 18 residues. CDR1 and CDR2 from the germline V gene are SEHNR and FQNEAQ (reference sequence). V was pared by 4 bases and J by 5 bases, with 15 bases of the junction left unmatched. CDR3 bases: TGTGCCAGCAGCTCCACGAGGTGGCTAGCGGGAGGGAGTAACGAGCAGTACTTC. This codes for CASSSTRWLAGGSNEQYF.

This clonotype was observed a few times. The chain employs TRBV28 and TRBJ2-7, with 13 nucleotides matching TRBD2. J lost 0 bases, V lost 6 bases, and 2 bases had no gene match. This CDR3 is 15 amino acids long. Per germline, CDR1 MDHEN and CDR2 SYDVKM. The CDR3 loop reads CASRGTSGISYEQYF. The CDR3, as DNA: TGTGCCAGCAGGGGGACTAGCGGGATCTCCTACGAGCAGTACTTC.

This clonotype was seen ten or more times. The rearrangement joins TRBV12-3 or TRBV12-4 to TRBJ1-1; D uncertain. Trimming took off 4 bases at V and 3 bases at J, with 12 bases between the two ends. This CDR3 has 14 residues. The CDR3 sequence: CASSSAPLDTEAFF. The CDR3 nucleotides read TGTGCCAGCAGTTCTGCCCCCCTTGACACTGAAGCTTTCTTT.